The source of this TCR beta chain is a study of shared clonotypes between healthy human individuals. General study results and limits: Against clonotypes common to all four donors, non-shared ones had lower generation probabilities.

Assay used: immunoSEQ multiplex PCR; TCRdb lists only in-frame clones, some missing. The table records 600,000 or so clones, about 98% of them present only once. CD45RO-negative, CCR7-selected cells formed the naive CD8 fraction, which excluded terminally differentiated effector memory CD45RA+ cells. A word on this clone: Its specificity is not known.

The sequencing sample was made of naive CD8+ T cells sorted from blood. The receptor comes from a man under 40 in good health.

CDR3 DNA: TGTGCCAGCAGCTTGGGCGTCGGGGAGCTGTTTTTT. It translates to CASSLGVGELFF. The chain has TRBV7-3 and TRBJ2-2, with unresolved D. This CDR3 is built from 12 residues. In germline, CDR1 is SGHTA, CDR2 FQGTGA. Deletions cut 3 bases from V and 7 bases from J, with 6 bases between.